A selection of T cell receptor beta chains follows, all from one sample in a study of blood T cells in healthy people across ages. One entry per CDR3 protein, called by TCRdb with MiXCR from the 5' RACE reads. Here the sample spans about 1 million distinct CDR3 sequences, under 55% being singletons. The sample was blood. Every receptor here comes from a woman aged 55 to 70 in good health. The CDR3 runs from the conserved cysteine through the conserved F or W.

TRBV27,TRBJ1-2,CASGFPGGYTF
TRBV28,TRBJ2-5,CASSRQGQKETQYF
TRBV6-5,TRBJ1-2,CASSYFRRGEDGYTF
TRBV10-1,TRBJ2-7,CASSESRLAGAYEQYF
TRBV27,TRBJ2-7,CASSLSLGDRQYEQYF
TRBV9,TRBJ2-5,CASSVGGGQETQYF
TRBV7-2,TRBJ1-6,CASSSTTDSPLHF
TRBV20-1,TRBJ1-6,CSATGRINSPLHF
TRBV3-1,TRBJ1-5,CASSPRQGFQPQHF
TRBV24-1,TRBJ2-7,CATSKGGSYEQYF
TRBV18,NA,CASSPNLETGENAYEQYF
TRBV15,TRBJ2-7,CATSRDLGSYEQYF
TRBV20-1,TRBJ2-1,CSAATSGSVFSYEQFF
TRBV11-2,TRBJ2-5,CASSRTSGRPLALETQYF
TRBV6-5,TRBJ2-7,CASSYEVSSYEQYF
TRBV11-2,TRBJ2-5,CASSSQGLVLNEQYF
TRBV9,TRBJ2-2,CASSAGVGELFF
TRBV20-1,TRBJ2-4,CSAQMLGRAKNIQYF
TRBV2,TRBJ2-7,CASSENRDRGYEQYF
TRBV20-1,TRBJ2-1,CSARRGRGEQFF
TRBV28,TRBJ2-3,CASSWGGNTQYF
TRBV29-1,TRBJ2-5,CSVDGSTETQYF
TRBV11-2,TRBJ2-5,CASRSVAGVVNNEQYF
TRBV28,TRBJ2-5,CASSIPGHPTRETQYF
TRBV6-6,NA,CASSTRRGQGKETQYF
TRBV10-1,NA,CASSESRPLTPYEQYF
TRBV12-3/TRBV12-4,TRBJ2-5,CASGIESQGAREQYF
TRBV2,TRBJ2-7,CASSEHRGLIYEQYF
TRBV12-3/TRBV12-4,TRBJ2-5,CASSAGTGRETQYF
TRBV5-1,TRBJ2-7,CASSLDWGEQYF
TRBV29-1,TRBJ2-7,CGVDDSYEQYF
TRBV12-3/TRBV12-4,TRBJ2-1,CASSPMSGRRFF
TRBV6-1,TRBJ2-4,CASSPNSRDLAKNIQYF
TRBV27,TRBJ2-1,CASSSLVNNEQFF
TRBV28,TRBJ2-7,CASSWEGAYEQYF
TRBV9,TRBJ2-7,CASSVETGAYEQYF
TRBV6-6,TRBJ2-1,CASIRGSHEQFF
TRBV6-8,TRBJ2-4,CASSYEGVRDIQYF
TRBV5-1,TRBJ2-3,CASSLEGYQGTDTQYF
TRBV4-1,TRBJ2-3,CANSRVGYREYITDTQYF
TRBV6-5,TRBJ1-1,CASSWTETQNTEAFF
TRBV2,TRBJ1-2,CASSTGSQGAGGYTF
TRBV28,TRBJ1-5,CASTLGFSNQPQHF
TRBV5-1,TRBJ2-1,CASSRGRAGSLGNEQFF
TRBV10-3,TRBJ2-1,CAISVPGQVPNEQFF
TRBV20-1,TRBJ2-3,CSASRGGGTDTQYF
TRBV4-1,TRBJ2-1,CASSQPGRTSSYNEQFF
TRBV20-1,TRBJ2-3,CSARDSKRSTDTQYF
TRBV23-1,TRBJ2-1,CASSHLQVGDKNNEQFF
TRBV4-2,TRBJ2-3,CASSPVLAGTTDTQYF
TRBV20-1,TRBJ2-1,CSAREFSGAGNEQFF
TRBV7-9,NA,CASSSLNMRELEQYF
TRBV29-1,TRBJ2-5,CSVESLLAGEEETQYF
TRBV29-1,TRBJ1-1,CSVVGFGRANTEAFF
TRBV7-8,TRBJ2-5,CASSLMFLETQYF
TRBV3-1,TRBJ1-1,CASSQGGTTNTEAFF
TRBV11-2,TRBJ2-1,CASSPWTSGSFNGDEQFF